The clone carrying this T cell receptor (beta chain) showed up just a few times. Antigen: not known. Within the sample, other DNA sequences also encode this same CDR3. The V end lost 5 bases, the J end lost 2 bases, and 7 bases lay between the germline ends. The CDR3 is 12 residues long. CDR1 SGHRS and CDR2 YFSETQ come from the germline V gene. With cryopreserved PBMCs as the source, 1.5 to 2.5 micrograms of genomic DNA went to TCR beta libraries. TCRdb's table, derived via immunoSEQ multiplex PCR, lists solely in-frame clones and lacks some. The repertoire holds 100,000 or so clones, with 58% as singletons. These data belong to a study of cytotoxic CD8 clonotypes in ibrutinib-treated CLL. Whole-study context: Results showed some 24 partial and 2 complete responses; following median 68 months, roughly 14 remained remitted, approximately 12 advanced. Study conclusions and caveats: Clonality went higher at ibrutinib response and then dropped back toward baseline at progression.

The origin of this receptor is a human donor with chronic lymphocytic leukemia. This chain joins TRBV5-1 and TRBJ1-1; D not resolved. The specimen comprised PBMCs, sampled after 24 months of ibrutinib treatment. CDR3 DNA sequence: TGCGCCAGCAGTCTGCAAAACACTGAAGCTTTCTTT. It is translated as CASSLQNTEAFF.